The sequence of this T cell receptor beta chain was determined in a study of blood T cell repertoires in COVID-19. On the study more broadly: Material from acute and convalescent COVID-19 was sourced from the United States, Italy and Spain.

With V trimmed by 0 bases and J by 12 bases, 6 bases remained unmatched. Germline-derived CDR1 and CDR2 are KGHSH and LQKENI. There are 13 residues in the CDR3. Original processing methods: Estimated nucleated cell counts came from reference gene primer amplification. Clones were sequenced by immunoSEQ multiplex PCR, and TCRdb holds only the in-frame ones, with some missing. V and J calls and clone size are given by that table; D and trimming were obtained from the DNA. Of tens of thousands of clones listed, 82% are singletons. The sequence derives from a human donor in a cohort sampled during active COVID-19. This chain uses TRBV18 with TRBJ1-1; 8 bases align to TRBD1. Sequencing was performed on peripheral blood. CDR3 loop: CASSPPNRGETFF. CDR3 nucleotides: TGTGCCAGCTCACCACCGAACAGGGGGGAAACTTTCTTT.